Each of the 2 T cell receptor beta chains below was sequenced from the same sample in a study of T cell changes during pregnancy in multiple sclerosis (dated 2019 in TCRdb). The library was built by means of the immunoSEQ multiplex PCR assay. This is the immuneACCESS table as TCRdb keeps it, with only in-frame sequences that have V and J called. A part of the clones is gone; compared with another copy, unresolved V genes explain less than half, and the rest is unexplained. The sample data list around 35,000 clones, and roughly 90% of these were observed just once. 0.35% to 0.5% of the sample comes from the top ten. The specimen was CD4+ T cells from peripheral blood mononuclear cells, collected in the second trimester of pregnancy. The origin of the receptors is a female donor with multiple sclerosis, enrolled in a pregnancy study.

This clone was recorded only once. The V gene is TRBV18, the J gene TRBJ1-2, with TRBD1 identical over 7 bases. Trimming took 3 bases from V and 0 from J; bases not matched to a gene: 1. Germline lookup yields CDR1 KGHSH and CDR2 LQKENI. CDR3 length: 14 amino acids. The CDR3 is CASSPGQTNYGYTF. The CDR3 DNA follows: TGTGCCAGCTCACCGGGACAGACTAACTATGGCTACACCTTC.

The chain couples TRBV7-9 to TRBJ2-1; tentative D call: TRBD2 (5 bases). The V gene lost 5 bases and the J gene lost 3 bases, with 11 bases spanning the gap. Germline values: CDR1 SEHNR, CDR2 FQNEAQ (reference sequence). CDR3 length equals 14 residues. As DNA, the CDR3 is TGTGCCAGCAGCCCCCCGGGATACTACAATGAGCAGTTCTTC. Protein product: CASSPPGYYNEQFF.